Below are 12 T cell receptor beta chains sequenced from a single sample in a study of monozygotic twins with inflammatory bowel disease. With the 5' RACE reads reprocessed, TCRdb shows one record per CDR3 protein and no DNA. With around 230,000 distinct CDR3 sequences in the sample, the ten largest clones hold 1.5% to 2%. Sequenced sample: blood. The source is a human donor with ulcerative colitis or Crohn's disease, or a healthy co-twin of an affected twin (not recorded which).

J is TRBJ1-1 and V is TRBV5-1; there is no DNA to check the TCRdb D call of TRBD1. Germline assignment: CDR1 SGHRS and CDR2 YFSETQ. This CDR3 is 20 amino acids long. The CDR3 spells CASSTRGVPRARLLNTEAFF.

The V gene is TRBV2, the J gene TRBJ2-2. Per the germline V gene, CDR1 is SNHLY and CDR2 is FYNNEI. The CDR3 is 15 amino acids. CDR3 amino acids: CASSGQTLNTGELFF.

This sequence joins TRBV7-8 and TRBJ2-1; TCRdb picks TRBD1, but there is no DNA to check that call. Germline lookup yields CDR1 SGHVS and CDR2 FQNEAQ. The CDR3 contains 15 residues. The CDR3 reads CASSVMGQGWDEQFF.

This chain links TRBV6-6 with TRBJ1-1; TCRdb calls TRBD1, which cannot be checked without DNA. CDR3 length: 14 residues. In germline, CDR1 is MNHNY, CDR2 SVGAGI (reference sequence). The CDR3 loop is CASSWPGLGTEAFF.

The chain carries TRBV10-2 and TRBJ2-7; TCRdb's D call of TRBD1 is untestable without DNA. Germline values: CDR1 WSHSY, CDR2 SAAADI. The CDR3 runs to 14 residues. The CDR3 loop reads CASSSATGLYEQYF.

J is TRBJ2-3 and V is TRBV7-7; lacking DNA, the TRBD2 call made by TCRdb goes unchecked. This CDR3 is built from 15 residues. Germline V gene sequence: CDR1 SSHAT, CDR2 FNYEAQ (reference sequence). CDR3 sequence reads: CASSLIAGGRDTQYF.

This chain connects TRBV29-1 to TRBJ2-5; there is no DNA to check the TCRdb D call of TRBD1. The CDR3 is 14 amino acids. CDR1 and CDR2 (germline): SQVTM, ANQGSEA. This CDR3 is CSAKTDREQETQYF.

This chain connects TRBV20-1 to TRBJ1-5. This CDR3 is 13 amino acids long. Germline CDR1 is DFQATT and CDR2 is SNEGSKA (reference sequence). CDR3 loop: CSARDWSNQPQHF.

The rearrangement joins TRBV7-8 to TRBJ2-7. CDR1 and CDR2 (germline): SGHVS, FQNEAQ. This CDR3 contains 15 residues. The CDR3 sequence is CASSLAGLGSYEQYF.

This chain uses TRBV5-1 with TRBJ1-4. This CDR3 comprises 14 residues. Germline V CDR1 and CDR2: SGHRS, YFSETQ. The CDR3 reads CASSLGQAGEKLFF.

The chain uses TRBV7-9 and TRBJ2-1; there is no DNA to check the TCRdb D call of TRBD1. Germline CDR1 and CDR2: SEHNR and FQNEAQ (reference sequence). The CDR3 sequence is 16 residues long. The CDR3 spells CASSVRGTGNYNEQFF.

The chain links TRBV7-6 to TRBJ2-7; there is no DNA to check the TCRdb D call of TRBD2. There are 15 residues in the CDR3. Germline V CDR1 and CDR2: SGHVS, FNYEAQ. The chain's CDR3 is CASSFARAPANEQYF.